These 8 T cell receptor beta chains were all obtained from the same sample, sequenced in a study of T-cell memory formation after mild COVID-19. Via MiXCR, TCRdb re-called the 5' RACE reads, giving one row per CDR3 protein. Of about 200,000 distinct CDR3 sequences listed, about 9.2% are singletons. Specimen: PBMCs or a T cell subset sorted from them (not recorded which). The receptors stem from a man aged 18 to 30 who had mild COVID-19 (a few samples of this study predate the infection). Cell type and time point are not known.

This clonotype was detected a few times. The rearrangement links TRBV2 to TRBJ2-3, with 7 bases fitting TRBD2. With 8 bases clipped from V and 2 bases from J, the junction kept 10 bases outside the gene matches. CDR3 length: 15 residues. Germline V CDR1 and CDR2: SNHLY, FYNNEI. This CDR3 is CASGPLAASTDTQYF. The CDR3 bases are TGTGCCAGCGGCCCCCTAGCGGCCTCCACAGATACGCAGTATTTT.

The chain carries TRBV18 and TRBJ1-2; 7 positions agree with TRBD1. V was pared by 2 bases and J by 0 bases, with 3 bases of the junction left unmatched. Germline assignment: CDR1 KGHSH and CDR2 LQKENI. The CDR3 sequence is 15 residues long. The CDR3 DNA reads TGTGCCAGCTCACCAGACAGGGTTGCTAACTATGGCTACACCTTC. This gives the protein CASSPDRVANYGYTF.

The chain couples TRBV29-1 to TRBJ2-7, with D tentatively TRBD1 or TRBD2 (7 bases each). The CDR3 runs 13 residues. Trimming left V 4 bases short and J 4 bases short, with 14 bases between. CDR1 is SQVTM and CDR2 is ANQGSEA in the germline V gene. The CDR3 spells CSVVQGGRYEQYF. DNA for the CDR3: TGCAGCGTTGTCCAGGGGGGGAGGTACGAGCAGTACTTC.

This clonotype is classed as medium-sized (0.01 to 0.1%). The chain combines TRBV6-1 with TRBJ2-4; 10 nucleotides agree with TRBD1. The CDR3 sequence is 14 residues long. J was trimmed by 7 bases and V by 9 bases; bases with no gene match: 9. The germline V gene encodes CDR1 MNHNS and CDR2 SASEGT. DNA for the CDR3: TGTGCCAGTGACAGGGGGCTCCTAGGGAACATTCAGTACTTC. Encoded protein: CASDRGLLGNIQYF.

This clonotype appeared a few times. The V gene is TRBV19, the J gene TRBJ1-5; D unclear. V was clipped by 2 bases and J by 7 bases, with 9 bases between them. CDR3 length equals 13 residues. Germline V gene data show CDR1 as LNHDA and CDR2 as SQIVND (reference sequence). The CDR3 DNA follows: TGTGCCAGTAGTATAAATTGGGGACAGCCCCAGCATTTT. The encoded protein is CASSINWGQPQHF.

This clonotype was observed a few times. V and J are TRBV28 and TRBJ1-2, with a tentative D call TRBD1 (5 bases). The CDR3 extends over 12 amino acids. Trimming took 7 bases from V and 5 from J, leaving 11 bases between them. CDR1 is MDHEN and CDR2 is SYDVKM in the germline V gene. CDR3 loop: CASTVGGYGYTF. The CDR3 bases are TGTGCCAGCACCGTTGGGGGTTATGGCTACACCTTC.

CDR3 sequence: CASNRNGYTF. CDR3 bases: TGTGCCAGCAACCGGAATGGCTACACCTTC. This rearrangement joins TRBV28 to TRBJ1-2; no clear D gene. Germline CDR1 and CDR2: MDHEN and SYDVKM. Trimming removed 7 bases from V and 6 bases from J, with 6 bases in between. CDR3 size: 10 residues.

This clonotype showed up just a few times. The chain uses TRBV7-6 and TRBJ2-3; no clear D. The CDR3 totals 15 residues. Germline CDR1 and CDR2: SGHVS and FNYEAQ. Trimming stripped 1 base from V and 1 base from J, with 9 bases between. CDR3 protein: CASSLDPGGTDTQYF. In nucleotides, the CDR3 is TGTGCCAGCAGCTTAGACCCCGGCGGCACAGATACGCAGTATTTT.